This is a list of T cell receptor beta chains from one sample in a study of blood T cell repertoires in COVID-19. Using immunoSEQ multiplex PCR, the repertoire was profiled, and TCRdb retains in-frame clones only, with some absent. The top ten hold roughly 7.8% of the sample, which has 200,000 to 250,000 clones, under 85% seen once. The sequenced material came from peripheral blood. The receptors stem from a woman of 80 years or more with COVID-19, enrolled during active disease. Each CDR3 is given with its conserved first and last residue. D genes are given only for firm matches. Clone size is given for some rows only: seen once, a few or many times, or a class if the clone is expanded.

d_gene	v_gene	j_gene	abundance	CDR3nt	CDR3aa
TRBD1	TRBV6-1	TRBJ1-5	.	TGTGCCAGCAGTGGGCCCGACAGGGGGCTCAATCAGCCCCAGCATTTT	CASSGPDRGLNQPQHF
TRBD1	TRBV18	TRBJ2-4	.	TGTGCCAGCGCTCCCGCGACAGGGGGCCAGGGAGGCATTCAGTACTTC	CASAPATGGQGGIQYF
.	TRBV12-3/TRBV12-4	TRBJ1-2	once	TGTGCCAGCAGTCCACGGACAGAATATGGCTACACCTTC	CASSPRTEYGYTF
TRBD1	TRBV7-9	TRBJ1-4	.	TGTGCCAGCAGCTTATCGGGACAGAGGGAAAAACTGTTTTTT	CASSLSGQREKLFF
.	TRBV5-1	TRBJ1-1	.	TGCGCCAGCAGCTTGGCCGGGATGGCTGAAGCTTTCTTT	CASSLAGMAEAFF
.	TRBV6-2/TRBV6-3	TRBJ2-7	.	TGTGCCAGCAGTAGACGGAGGGAGCAGTACTTC	CASSRRREQYF
TRBD2	TRBV27	TRBJ2-7	.	TGTGCCAGCAGTTACCGGGGGGGAGTTGGAGGGAGATTCGAGCAGTACTTC	CASSYRGGVGGRFEQYF
.	TRBV18	TRBJ1-6	.	TGTGCCAGCTCACCACTGGTTCTACGAAATTCACCCCTCCACTTT	CASSPLVLRNSPLHF
.	TRBV28	TRBJ2-2	.	TGTGCCAGCAGCCCGGGGACTCCCAGGGGGGCCAACACCGGGGAGCTGTTTTTT	CASSPGTPRGANTGELFF
.	TRBV5-6	TRBJ1-1	.	TGTGCCAGCAGCTCGAGCGGTGCACTGCAAGCTTTCTTT	CASSSSGALQAFF
TRBD2	TRBV3-1/TRBV3-2	TRBJ2-7	.	TGTGCCAGCAGCCCCCAGCGGGGCCTCTACGAGCAGTACTTC	CASSPQRGLYEQYF
.	TRBV19	TRBJ1-2	.	TGTGCCAGTACCGCCCTCCTGGGAACAAGGGGTCCTGGCTACACCTTC	CASTALLGTRGPGYTF
.	TRBV28	TRBJ1-5	.	TGTGCCAGCTCCCCAACGGAACAGGGTGAGCAGCCCCAGCATTTT	CASSPTEQGEQPQHF
.	TRBV3-1/TRBV3-2	TRBJ1-1	.	TGTGCCAGCAGGAGGGGGACTGAAGCTTTCTTT	CASRRGTEAFF
.	TRBV19	TRBJ1-5	few	TGTGCCAGTAGTATCGGGGGGGCGGGCAATCAGCCCCAGCATTTT	CASSIGGAGNQPQHF
TRBD2	TRBV3-1/TRBV3-2	TRBJ2-1	.	TGTGCCAGCACCCTAGGGGTTGCGGGGGGGCCGATCTTC	CASTLGVAGGPIF
TRBD1	TRBV6-6	TRBJ2-5	once	TGTGCCAGTGAAGAGGGGGCAGTGCGAGAGACCCAGTACTTC	CASEEGAVRETQYF
TRBD2	TRBV7-2	TRBJ2-2	.	TGTGCCAGCAGCTTAAGCGAGGCGGGGGTCACCGGGGAGCTGTTTTTT	CASSLSEAGVTGELFF
TRBD1	TRBV29-1	TRBJ1-5	.	TGCAGCGTCGCCTCAGGGGGCGAGGGCATTGGGCCCCAGCATTTT	CSVASGGEGIGPQHF
.	TRBV5-1	TRBJ1-1	.	TGCGCCAGCAGCTTGGCGCGGGGTAACACTGAAGCTTTCTTT	CASSLARGNTEAFF
.	TRBV7-6	TRBJ2-2	few	TGTGCCAGCAGCCCCACTAGCCCGAACACCGGGGAGCTGTTTTTT	CASSPTSPNTGELFF
.	TRBV2	TRBJ2-2	.	TGTGCCAGCAGAGCACAGGGTCCCGGGGAGCTGTTTTTT	CASRAQGPGELFF
.	TRBV2	TRBJ2-2	.	TGTGCCAGCAGAGCAAGGACAGCTTCGAACACCGGGGAGCTGTTTTTT	CASRARTASNTGELFF
.	TRBV9	TRBJ1-3	.	TGTGCCAGCAGCCTAACGGGGGGGCGCAATGGAAACACCATATATTTT	CASSLTGGRNGNTIYF
TRBD1	TRBV6-6	TRBJ2-3	.	TGTGCCAGCGGGCGGACAGGGGAGGCAGATACGCAGTATTTT	CASGRTGEADTQYF
.	TRBV5-8	TRBJ2-3	few	TGTGCCAGCAGCGATCGTGGCGGGGGCTTTAATACGGATACAGATACGCAGTATTTT	CASSDRGGGFNTDTDTQYF